Each of the 25 T cell receptor beta chains below was sequenced from the same sample in a study of blood T cell repertoires in COVID-19. Some clones are missing from TCRdb's copy, which holds only in-frame ones; the method was immunoSEQ multiplex PCR. This sample carries about 140,000 clones, over 75% of them seen once, and the ten largest clones take roughly 2.9%. The sample comprised PBMCs or T cells enriched from blood (not recorded which). The origin of the receptors is a woman aged 45-59 years who had recovered from COVID-19.

This clone has a single count. This chain joins TRBV5-4 and TRBJ1-2; a weak D match, TRBD1 (6 bases). The germline gives CDR1 SGHNT, CDR2 YYREEE (reference sequence). The CDR3 runs to 16 residues. The V and J ends lost 0 bases and 0 bases respectively, with 12 bases between them. The CDR3 DNA sequence: TGTGCCAGCAGCTTGGCGGACAGACCGTCTAACTATGGCTACACCTTC. Its protein is CASSLADRPSNYGYTF.

The chain carries TRBV6-5 and TRBJ1-2; maybe TRBD1 (5 bases). Germline V gene lookup returns CDR1 MNHEY and CDR2 SVGAGI. The germline V and J ends were trimmed by 6 bases and 4 bases, with 12 bases remaining between them. The CDR3 loop spans 13 amino acids. CDR3 in DNA: TGTGCCAGCAGCCCCCCGGGGGGCTATGGCTACACCTTC. This codes for CASSPPGGYGYTF.

The chain combines TRBV7-9 with TRBJ2-5; 14 bases line up with TRBD2. CDR1 SEHNR and CDR2 FQNEAQ come from the germline V gene (reference sequence). With V trimmed by 5 bases and J by 4 bases, 0 bases remained unmatched. The CDR3 spans 14 residues. The CDR3 DNA reads as TGTGCCAGCAGCGGACTAGCGGGAGGAGAGACCCAGTACTTC. This codes for CASSGLAGGETQYF.

The genes are TRBV27 and TRBJ2-1, with D possibly matching TRBD2 (6 bases). Deletions cut 3 bases from V and 4 bases from J, with 16 bases between. CDR3 length: 16 residues. CDR1 is MNHEY, CDR2 SMNVEV, per germline (reference sequence). The chain's CDR3 is CASSFFGGIEYNEQFF. The CDR3 bases are TGTGCCAGCAGTTTCTTTGGCGGGATCGAGTACAATGAGCAGTTCTTC.

The V call is TRBV5-6, the J call TRBJ2-5; the match to TRBD1 covers 7 bases. The CDR3 runs to 16 residues. In germline, CDR1 is SGHDT, CDR2 YYEEEE. V dropped 2 bases and J dropped 5; count of bases not matched to a gene: 12. This chain's CDR3 is CASSFLEQGRWETQYF. For the CDR3, the DNA is TGTGCCAGCAGCTTCCTCGAACAGGGGCGTTGGGAGACCCAGTACTTC. The entire variable domain, with the rest obtained from reference TRBV5-6 and TRBJ2-5, is as follows: DAGVTQSPTHLIKTRGQQVTLRCSPKSGHDTVSWYQQALGQGPQFIFQYYEEEERQRGNFPDRFSGHQFPNYSSELNVNALLLGDSALYLCASSFLEQGRWETQYFGPGTRLLVL.

The chain has TRBV5-5 and TRBJ1-2; D may be TRBD1 (5 bases). V was pared by 7 bases and J by 3 bases, with 13 bases between. This CDR3 is built from 13 residues. Germline V gene sequence: CDR1 SGHKS, CDR2 YYEKEE (reference sequence). CDR3 DNA: TGTGCCAGCCAAAGGGGCGCGGACTATGGCTACACCTTC. It encodes CASQRGADYGYTF.

On this clone: Other DNA variants within this sample encode the same CDR3. V is TRBV13 and J is TRBJ1-4, with D perhaps TRBD1 (6 bases). Germline CDR1 is PRHDT and CDR2 is FYEKMQ (reference sequence). The length of the CDR3 is 14 residues. V lost 0 bases and J lost 8, with 10 bases in between. The CDR3 nucleotides read TGTGCCAGCAGCTTAGGTCCAGGGGAAGAAAAACTGTTTTTT. Translating gives CASSLGPGEEKLFF.

The chain's CDR3 is CASSLIRADFYEQYF. In DNA form, the CDR3 reads TGTGCCAGCAGTTTGATCAGGGCGGATTTCTACGAGCAGTACTTC. The chain carries TRBV28 and TRBJ2-7; D is possibly TRBD1 (5 bases). CDR3 length: 15 amino acids. V lost 3 bases to trimming and J lost 3 bases, with 15 bases between them. The V gene's germline CDR1 is MDHEN and CDR2 SYDVKM.

V gene TRBV7-9 combines with J gene TRBJ1-2, with 8 bases aligning to TRBD1. J gave up 5 bases and V 5 bases, and 7 bases lay outside the gene matches. The CDR3 has 14 amino acids. The germline gives CDR1 SEHNR, CDR2 FQNEAQ (reference sequence). CDR3 sequence: CASSNTGTGYGYTF. DNA of the CDR3: TGTGCCAGCAGCAACACCGGGACAGGTTATGGCTACACCTTC. Variable domain in full (rest from reference TRBV7-9 and TRBJ1-2): DTGVSQNPRHKITKRGQNVTFRCDPISEHNRLYWYRQTLGQGPEFLTYFQNEAQLEKSRLLSDRFSAERPKGSFSTLEIQRTEQGDSAMYLCASSNTGTGYGYTFGSGTRLTVV.

This clone was seen only once. V and J are TRBV14 and TRBJ2-7, with TRBD2 matching 8 bases. V was clipped by 4 bases and J by 7 bases; unmatched bases: 15. Germline V CDR1 and CDR2: SGHDN, FVKESK. CDR3 size: 16 residues. CDR3 amino acids: CASSPVGVGLGREQYF. For the CDR3, the DNA is TGTGCCAGCAGCCCCGTTGGGGTGGGACTAGGACGTGAGCAGTACTTC.

V is TRBV6-8 and J is TRBJ2-3, with D possibly TRBD2 on 5 matching bases. This CDR3 is 16 amino acids long. The germline gives CDR1 MNHGY, CDR2 SAAAGT. Trimming cost V 7 bases and J 1 base, with 18 bases left between them. CDR3 region: CASINQPDSGTDTQYF. Here the CDR3 DNA reads TGTGCCAGCATCAATCAGCCCGATAGCGGCACAGATACGCAGTATTTT.

The chain links TRBV7-6 to TRBJ2-1; TRBD1 agrees at 10 bases. In germline, CDR1 is SGHVS, CDR2 FNYEAQ. The CDR3 runs 16 residues. V was pared by 5 bases and J by 7 bases, with 11 bases of the junction left unmatched. DNA of the CDR3: TGTGCCAGCAGCGCCACTTACCGGGACAGGGGTAATGAGCAGTTCTTC. Translating gives CASSATYRDRGNEQFF.

The V gene is TRBV7-6, the J gene TRBJ2-5; 8 bases match TRBD1. The CDR3 length is 15 residues. Germline CDR1 and CDR2: SGHVS and FNYEAQ. The junction had 6 bases not matched to a gene; V was cut back by 4 bases and J by 2 bases. The CDR3 nucleotides read TGTGCCAGCAGCTCCCAGGGGGCGCGGCAAGAGACCCAGTACTTC. Its translation is CASSSQGARQETQYF.

The V and J genes are TRBV27 and TRBJ2-1, with 9 bases lining up with TRBD2. This CDR3 has 16 residues. The V gene end was trimmed by 6 bases and the J gene end by 6 bases; junction bases not matched to a gene: 12. CDR1 and CDR2 from the germline V gene are MNHEY and SMNVEV (reference sequence). CDR3 sequence (DNA): TGTGCCAGCAGCGTCCGCTGGGCGGGGGGGTCCAATGAGCAGTTCTTC. Translation: CASSVRWAGGSNEQFF.

The table lists this clone with a few counts. V is TRBV27 and J is TRBJ1-2, with D perhaps TRBD1 (6 bases). CDR1 and CDR2 from the germline V gene are MNHEY and SMNVEV (reference sequence). V gave up 8 bases and J gave up 3 bases, with 16 bases separating them. The CDR3 is made up of 14 amino acids. For the CDR3, the DNA is TGTGCCAGCCGCTGGGGGCCAGGGGACTATGGCTACACCTTC. Protein: CASRWGPGDYGYTF.

There are a few counts of this clone. This chain connects TRBV6-5 to TRBJ2-2, with a possible D match to TRBD1 (5 bases). Germline CDR1 and CDR2: MNHEY and SVGAGI. The CDR3 totals 14 residues. V was cut by 5 bases and J by 0 bases, with 7 bases left in between. The CDR3 DNA follows: TGTGCCAGCAGTCGACAGTCGAACACCGGGGAGCTGTTTTTT. This codes for CASSRQSNTGELFF.

The gene calls are TRBV20-1 and TRBJ1-4; D is undetermined. The CDR3 length is 11 residues. Germline assignment: CDR1 DFQATT and CDR2 SNEGSKA (reference sequence). V dropped 4 bases and J dropped 6 bases, with 6 bases sitting between them. CDR3 nucleotides: TGCAGTGCTACCCTATATGAAAAACTGTTTTTT. It is translated as CSATLYEKLFF.

The chain combines TRBV30 with TRBJ1-2; D remains ambiguous. Germline CDR1 GTSNPN, CDR2 SVGIG (reference sequence). Trimming removed 4 bases from V and 0 bases from J, with 3 bases in between. The CDR3 sequence is 11 residues long. The CDR3 reads CAWTANYGYTF. In nucleotides, the CDR3 is TGTGCCTGGACAGCTAACTATGGCTACACCTTC.

The chain uses TRBV11-3 and TRBJ2-5; 8 bases agree with TRBD1. Germline V gene data show CDR1 as SGHNT and CDR2 as YENEEA. CDR3 size: 18 residues. With V trimmed by 5 bases and J by 1 base, 15 bases remained unmatched. The CDR3 loop reads CASSPGTGADMGQETQYF. The CDR3 nucleotides are TGTGCCAGCAGCCCAGGGACAGGAGCAGATATGGGCCAAGAGACCCAGTACTTC. The variable domain in full, with the rest retrieved from reference TRBV11-3 and TRBJ2-5, is EAGVVQSPRYKIIEKKQPVAFWCNPISGHNTLYWYLQNLGQGPELLIRYENEEAVDDSQLPKDRFSAERLKGVDSTLKIQPAELGDSAVYLCASSPGTGADMGQETQYFGPGTRLLVL.

J is TRBJ2-3 and V is TRBV4-1; 7 bases align to TRBD2. Germline V gene data show CDR1 as MGHRA and CDR2 as YSYEKL. This CDR3 spans 16 amino acids. V lost 1 base and J lost 3; bases outside the gene matches: 7. CDR3 DNA: TGCGCCAGCAGCCAAGTGAGCGGGGCGAGGACAGATACGCAGTATTTT. Residues: CASSQVSGARTDTQYF.

The rearrangement joins TRBV6-4 to TRBJ2-5; weak D call: TRBD2 (6 bases). The CDR3 spans 13 residues. Trimming shortened V by 3 bases and J by 9 bases, and 14 bases separated the two germline ends. Germline V lookup: CDR1 MRHNA, CDR2 SNTAGT. Written as DNA, the CDR3 is TGTGCCAGCAGTGAAGTTGGTGGGGAGGCCCAGTACTTC. This gives the protein CASSEVGGEAQYF.

The J gene is TRBJ2-1, the V gene TRBV19; TRBD2 matches at 11 bases. V shed 4 bases, J shed 5 bases, and the junction held 4 bases outside the gene matches. Germline-derived CDR1 and CDR2 are LNHDA and SQIVND (reference sequence). The CDR3 is 15 amino acids. This CDR3 reads CASSNPGLADNEQFF. CDR3 nucleotides: TGTGCCAGTAGTAATCCGGGACTAGCGGACAATGAGCAGTTCTTC.

In DNA, the CDR3 is TGCGCCAGCAGCCCCGGGACAGGGTTATATGGCTACACCTTC. Translation: CASSPGTGLYGYTF. The chain links TRBV5-1 to TRBJ1-2; 9 nucleotides align to TRBD1. Germline loops: CDR1 SGHRS, CDR2 YFSETQ. After removal of 4 bases from V and 5 bases from J, the junction contained 6 bases not matched to a gene. The CDR3 loop spans 14 amino acids. Looking up the rest from reference TRBV5-1 and TRBJ1-2 gives the full variable domain: KAGVTQTPRYLIKTRGQQVTLSCSPISGHRSVSWYQQTPGQGLQFLFEYFSETQRNKGNFPGRFSGRQFSNSRSEMNVSTLELGDSALYLCASSPGTGLYGYTFGSGTRLTVV.

This chain connects TRBV19 to TRBJ2-7; 7 bases fit TRBD2. After removal of 6 bases from V and 7 bases from J, the junction contained 15 bases not matched to a gene. The CDR3 sequence is 15 residues long. CDR1 is LNHDA, CDR2 SQIVND, per germline (reference sequence). In DNA, the CDR3 is TGTGCCAGTAGCGTATTGGGGGGGTCCCTGAGGGAGCAGTACTTC. This sequence encodes CASSVLGGSLREQYF.

J is TRBJ2-4 and V is TRBV28; D might be TRBD1 (7 bases). Germline V gene lookup returns CDR1 MDHEN and CDR2 SYDVKM. The CDR3 is 16 residues long. V lost 5 bases to trimming and J lost 5 bases, with 19 bases between them. For the CDR3, the DNA is TGTGCCAGCAGTCCGTCGACAGGGAGGAGTGAAAACATTCAGTACTTC. Protein sequence: CASSPSTGRSENIQYF.